This TCR beta chain emerged from a study of blood T cell repertoires in COVID-19. The overall study: Specimens from acute and convalescent COVID-19 originated in the United States, Italy and Spain. T cells, B-cell-depleted T cells, or PBMCs supplied cDNA or gDNA.

In the original processing: The assay estimated nucleated cells by amplifying reference gene primers. The data were produced by immunoSEQ multiplex PCR, yet TCRdb's version contains in-frame clones alone and is incomplete. V and J calls and clone size are those listed in that table; D and trimming were worked out from the DNA. The repertoire has over 150,000 clones, roughly 92% of them found once; the top ten carry 0.7% to 0.8%. V lost 3 bases to trimming and J lost 1 base, with 16 bases between them. Germline CDR1 is SGHRS and CDR2 is YFSETQ. CDR3 length: 16 residues. A Seattle source enrolled patients during active infection and followed them longitudinally.

The chain joins TRBV5-1 to TRBJ1-1; D is ambiguous. Sequencing input: peripheral blood. The clonotype originates from a man aged 25-45 years with COVID-19, enrolled during active disease. This chain's CDR3 is CASSWGSGYKNTEAFF. The CDR3 coding sequence is TGCGCCAGCAGCTGGGGTTCGGGGTACAAGAACACTGAAGCTTTCTTT.